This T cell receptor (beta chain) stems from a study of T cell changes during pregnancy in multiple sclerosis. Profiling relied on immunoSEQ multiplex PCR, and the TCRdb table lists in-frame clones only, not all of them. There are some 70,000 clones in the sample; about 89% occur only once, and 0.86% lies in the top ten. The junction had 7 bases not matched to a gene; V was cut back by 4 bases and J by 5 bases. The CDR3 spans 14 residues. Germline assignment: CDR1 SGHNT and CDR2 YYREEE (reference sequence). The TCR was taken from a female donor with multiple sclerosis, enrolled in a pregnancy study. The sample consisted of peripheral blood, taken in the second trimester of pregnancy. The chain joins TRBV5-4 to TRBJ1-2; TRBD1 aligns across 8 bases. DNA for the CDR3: TGTGCCAGCAGCATCACCGGGACAGGTTATGGCTACACCTTC. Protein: CASSITGTGYGYTF.